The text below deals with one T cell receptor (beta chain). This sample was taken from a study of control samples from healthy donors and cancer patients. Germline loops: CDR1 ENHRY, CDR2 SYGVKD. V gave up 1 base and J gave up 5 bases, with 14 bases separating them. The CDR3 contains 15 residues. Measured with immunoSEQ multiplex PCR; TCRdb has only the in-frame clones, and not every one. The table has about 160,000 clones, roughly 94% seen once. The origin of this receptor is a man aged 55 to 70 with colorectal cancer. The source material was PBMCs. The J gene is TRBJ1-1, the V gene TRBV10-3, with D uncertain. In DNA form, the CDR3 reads TGTGCCATCAGTGAGTTCGTCCGCGCGGAGACTGAAGCTTTCTTT. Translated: CAISEFVRAETEAFF.